This TCR beta chain is drawn from a study of cytomegalovirus exposure and HLA in healthy donors. Germline V gene lookup returns CDR1 MDHEN and CDR2 SYDVKM. Trimming cost V 5 bases and J 0 bases, with 8 bases left between them. The CDR3 length is 14 residues. In the PCR, 60 Vbeta and 13 Jbeta primers were used. Assay used: immunoSEQ multiplex PCR; TCRdb lists only in-frame clones, some missing. The sample carries just under 95,000 clones, over 65% recorded once. This receptor was taken from a human donor in good health. The sequenced sample was PBMCs. The chain uses TRBV28 and TRBJ1-3; D call uncertain. The CDR3 nucleotides are TGTGCCAGCAGTCCACAGAGCTCTGGAAACACCATATATTTT. Translation gives CASSPQSSGNTIYF.